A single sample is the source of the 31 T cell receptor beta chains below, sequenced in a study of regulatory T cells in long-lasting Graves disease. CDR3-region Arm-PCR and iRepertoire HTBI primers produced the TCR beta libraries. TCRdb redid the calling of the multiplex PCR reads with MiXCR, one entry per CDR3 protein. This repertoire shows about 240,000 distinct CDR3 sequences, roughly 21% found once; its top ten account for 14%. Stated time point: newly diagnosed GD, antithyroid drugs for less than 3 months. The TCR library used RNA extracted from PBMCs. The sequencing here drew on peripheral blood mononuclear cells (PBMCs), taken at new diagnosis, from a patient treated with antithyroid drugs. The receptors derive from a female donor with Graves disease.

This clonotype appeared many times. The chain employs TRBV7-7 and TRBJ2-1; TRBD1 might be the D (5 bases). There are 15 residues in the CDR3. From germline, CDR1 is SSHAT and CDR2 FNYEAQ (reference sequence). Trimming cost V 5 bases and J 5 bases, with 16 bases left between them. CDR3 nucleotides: TGTGCCAGCAGCCCTTCGCAGGGCAGCCACAATGAGCAGTTCTTC. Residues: CASSPSQGSHNEQFF.

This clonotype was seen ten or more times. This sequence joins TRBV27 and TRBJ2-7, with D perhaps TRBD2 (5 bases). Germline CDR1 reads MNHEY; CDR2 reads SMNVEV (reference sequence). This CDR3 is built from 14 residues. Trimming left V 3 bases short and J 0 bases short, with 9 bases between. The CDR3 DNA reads TGTGCCAGCAGTTTCCTCGAGGGCTCCTACGAGCAGTACTTC. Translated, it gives CASSFLEGSYEQYF.

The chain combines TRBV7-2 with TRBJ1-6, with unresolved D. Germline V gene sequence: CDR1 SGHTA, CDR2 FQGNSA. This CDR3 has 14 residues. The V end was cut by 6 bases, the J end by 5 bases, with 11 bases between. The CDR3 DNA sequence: TGTGCCAGCAGGAGACAATCCAATAATTCACCCCTCCACTTT. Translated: CASRRQSNNSPLHF.

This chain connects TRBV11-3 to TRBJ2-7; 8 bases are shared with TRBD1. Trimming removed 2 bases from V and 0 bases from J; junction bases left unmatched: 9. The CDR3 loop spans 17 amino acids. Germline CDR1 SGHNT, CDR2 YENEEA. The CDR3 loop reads CASSLKGNRGSSYEQYF. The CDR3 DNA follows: TGTGCCAGCAGCTTAAAGGGAAACAGGGGGAGCTCCTACGAGCAGTACTTC.

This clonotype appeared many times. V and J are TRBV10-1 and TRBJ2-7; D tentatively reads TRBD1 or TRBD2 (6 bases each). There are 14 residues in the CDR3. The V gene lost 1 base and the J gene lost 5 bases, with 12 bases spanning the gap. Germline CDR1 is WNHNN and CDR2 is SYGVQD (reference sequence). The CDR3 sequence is CASSELGGLDEQYF. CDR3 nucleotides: TGCGCCAGCAGTGAGTTAGGGGGGTTGGACGAGCAGTACTTC.

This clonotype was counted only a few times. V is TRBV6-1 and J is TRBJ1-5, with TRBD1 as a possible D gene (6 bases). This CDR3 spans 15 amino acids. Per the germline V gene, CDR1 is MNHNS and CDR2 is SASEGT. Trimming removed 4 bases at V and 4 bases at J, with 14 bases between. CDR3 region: CASSGTGQLNQPQHF. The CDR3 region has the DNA TGTGCCAGCAGTGGAACGGGACAACTTAATCAGCCCCAGCATTTT.

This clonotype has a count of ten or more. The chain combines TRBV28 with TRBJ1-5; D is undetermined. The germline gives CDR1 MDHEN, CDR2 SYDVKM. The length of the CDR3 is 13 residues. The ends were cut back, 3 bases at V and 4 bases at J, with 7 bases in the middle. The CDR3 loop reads CASSLVRNQPQHF. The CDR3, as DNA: TGTGCCAGCAGTTTGGTACGGAATCAGCCCCAGCATTTT.

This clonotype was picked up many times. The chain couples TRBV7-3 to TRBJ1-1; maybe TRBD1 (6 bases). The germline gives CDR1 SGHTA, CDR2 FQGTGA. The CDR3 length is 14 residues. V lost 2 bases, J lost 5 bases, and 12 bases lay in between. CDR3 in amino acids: CASSLQGLGTEAFF. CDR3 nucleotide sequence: TGTGCCAGCAGCTTACAGGGGCTCGGGACTGAAGCTTTCTTT.

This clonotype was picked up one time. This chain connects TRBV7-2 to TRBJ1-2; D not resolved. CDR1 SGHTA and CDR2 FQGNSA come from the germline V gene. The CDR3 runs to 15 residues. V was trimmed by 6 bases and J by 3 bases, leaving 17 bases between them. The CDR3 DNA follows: TGTGCCAGCAGTGTTGGGGTCGGAAGGGACTATGGCTACACCTTC. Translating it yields CASSVGVGRDYGYTF.

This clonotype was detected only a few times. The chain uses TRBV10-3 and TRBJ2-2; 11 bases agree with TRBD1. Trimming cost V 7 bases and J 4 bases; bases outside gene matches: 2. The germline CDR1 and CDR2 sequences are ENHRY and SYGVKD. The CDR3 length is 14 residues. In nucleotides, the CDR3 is TGTGCCATCAAGGGGACAGGGGGCACCGGGGAGCTGTTTTTT. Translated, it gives CAIKGTGGTGELFF.

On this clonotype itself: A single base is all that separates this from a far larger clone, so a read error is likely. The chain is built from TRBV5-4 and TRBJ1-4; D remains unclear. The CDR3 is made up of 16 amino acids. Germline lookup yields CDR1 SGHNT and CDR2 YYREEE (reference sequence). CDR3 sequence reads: CASSQEVGGESEKLLF. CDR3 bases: TGTGCCAGCAGCCAAGAAGTGGGCGGAGAGAGCGAAAAACTGCTTTTT.

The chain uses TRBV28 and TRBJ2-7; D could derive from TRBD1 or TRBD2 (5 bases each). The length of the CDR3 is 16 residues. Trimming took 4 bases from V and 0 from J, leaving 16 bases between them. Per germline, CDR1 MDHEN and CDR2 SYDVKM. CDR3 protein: CASSYSRAGSSYEQYF. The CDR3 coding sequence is TGTGCCAGCAGTTACTCGAGGGCAGGGAGCTCCTACGAGCAGTACTTC.

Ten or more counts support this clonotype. CDR3 in amino acids: CSARAGEPFYGYTF. The CDR3 nucleotides read TGCAGTGCTAGAGCGGGCGAGCCCTTCTATGGCTACACCTTC. This sequence joins TRBV20-1 and TRBJ1-2; D not certain. V was shortened by 1 base and J by 4 bases, with 13 bases between the two germline ends. The CDR3 loop spans 14 amino acids. Germline V lookup: CDR1 DFQATT, CDR2 SNEGSKA (reference sequence).

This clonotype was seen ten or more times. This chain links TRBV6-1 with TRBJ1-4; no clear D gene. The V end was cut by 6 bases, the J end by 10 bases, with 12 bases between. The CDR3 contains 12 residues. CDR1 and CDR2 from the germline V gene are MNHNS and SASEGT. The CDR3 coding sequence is TGTGCCAGCAGGGAGGACGCGAGAAAACTGTTTTTT. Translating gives CASREDARKLFF.

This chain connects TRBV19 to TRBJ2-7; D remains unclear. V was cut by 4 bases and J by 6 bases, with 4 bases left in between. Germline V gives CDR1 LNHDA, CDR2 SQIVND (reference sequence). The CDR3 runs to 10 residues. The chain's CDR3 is CASSRGEQYF. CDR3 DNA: TGTGCCAGTAGTAGGGGCGAGCAGTACTTC.

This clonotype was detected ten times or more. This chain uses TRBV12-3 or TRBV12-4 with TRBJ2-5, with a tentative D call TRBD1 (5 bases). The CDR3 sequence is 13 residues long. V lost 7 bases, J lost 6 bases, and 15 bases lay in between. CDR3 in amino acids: CASKYGATKTQYF. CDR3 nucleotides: TGTGCCAGCAAGTATGGGGCTACCAAGACCCAGTACTTC.

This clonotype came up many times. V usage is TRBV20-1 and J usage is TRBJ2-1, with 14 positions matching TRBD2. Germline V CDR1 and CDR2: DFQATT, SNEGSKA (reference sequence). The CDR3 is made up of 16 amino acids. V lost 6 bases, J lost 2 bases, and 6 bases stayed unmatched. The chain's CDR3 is CSAETSGRATYNEQFF. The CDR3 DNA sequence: TGCAGTGCCGAGACTAGCGGGAGGGCGACCTACAATGAGCAGTTCTTC.

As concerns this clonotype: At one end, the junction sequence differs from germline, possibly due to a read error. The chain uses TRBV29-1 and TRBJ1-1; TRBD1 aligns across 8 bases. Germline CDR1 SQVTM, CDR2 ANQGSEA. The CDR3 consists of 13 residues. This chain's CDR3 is CRVYTGGKTEAFF. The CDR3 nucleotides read TGCCGCGTTTACACAGGGGGGAAGACCGAAGCTTTCTTT. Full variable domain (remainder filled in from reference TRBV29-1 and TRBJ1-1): SAVISQKPSRDICQRGTSLTIQCQVDSQVTMMFWYRQQPGQSLTLIATANQGSEATYESGFVIDKFPISRPNLTFSTLTVSNMSPEDSSIYLCRVYTGGKTEAFFGQGTRLTVV.

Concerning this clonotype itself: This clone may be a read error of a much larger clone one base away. The CDR3 DNA follows: TGTGCCAGCAGTTTCCCCAAGGGAGGCTACACCTTC. It specifies CASSFPKGGYTF. The V gene is TRBV6-5, the J gene TRBJ1-2; D not resolved. V lost 4 bases and J lost 8, with 11 bases in between. This CDR3 spans 12 amino acids. Germline V CDR1 and CDR2: MNHEY, SVGAGI.

CDR3 in amino acids: CASSRETLTDTQYF. The CDR3 region has the DNA TGCGCCAGCAGCCGAGAGACTCTCACAGATACGCAGTATTTT. This chain links TRBV4-3 with TRBJ2-3; D is unresolved. With 4 bases removed from V and 2 bases from J, the gap between germline ends came to 10 bases. CDR1 and CDR2 from the germline V gene are LGHNA and YSLEER. The length of the CDR3 is 14 residues.

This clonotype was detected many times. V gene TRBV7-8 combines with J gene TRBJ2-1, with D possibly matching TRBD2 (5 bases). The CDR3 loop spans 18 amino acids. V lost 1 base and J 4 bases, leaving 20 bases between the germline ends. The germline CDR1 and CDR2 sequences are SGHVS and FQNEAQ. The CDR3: CASSLDGRGRTIYNEQFF. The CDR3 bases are TGTGCCAGCAGCTTAGATGGTCGAGGGCGCACGATTTACAATGAGCAGTTCTTC.

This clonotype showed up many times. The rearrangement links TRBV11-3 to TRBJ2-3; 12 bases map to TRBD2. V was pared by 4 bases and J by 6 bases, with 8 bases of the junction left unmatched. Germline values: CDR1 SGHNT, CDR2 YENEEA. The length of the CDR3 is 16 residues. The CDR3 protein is CASSSRLAGDADTQYF. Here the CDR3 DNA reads TGTGCCAGCAGCTCGCGACTAGCGGGAGATGCTGATACGCAGTATTTT. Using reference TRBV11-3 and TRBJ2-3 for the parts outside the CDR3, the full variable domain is EAGVVQSPRYKIIEKKQPVAFWCNPISGHNTLYWYLQNLGQGPELLIRYENEEAVDDSQLPKDRFSAERLKGVDSTLKIQPAELGDSAVYLCASSSRLAGDADTQYFGPGTRLTVL.

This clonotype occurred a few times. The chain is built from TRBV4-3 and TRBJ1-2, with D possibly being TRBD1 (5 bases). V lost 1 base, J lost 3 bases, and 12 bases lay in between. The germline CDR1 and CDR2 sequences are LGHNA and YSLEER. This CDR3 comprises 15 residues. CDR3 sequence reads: CASSQVSGLDYGYTF. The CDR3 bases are TGCGCCAGCAGCCAAGTCTCAGGGCTTGACTATGGCTACACCTTC.

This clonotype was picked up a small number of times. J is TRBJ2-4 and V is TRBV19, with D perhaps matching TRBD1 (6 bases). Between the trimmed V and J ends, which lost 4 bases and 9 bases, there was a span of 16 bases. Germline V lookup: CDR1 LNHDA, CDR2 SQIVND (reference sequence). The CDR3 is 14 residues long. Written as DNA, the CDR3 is TGTGCCAGTAGTACAGGGGCCCCGAACGGCATTCAGTACTTC. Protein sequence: CASSTGAPNGIQYF.

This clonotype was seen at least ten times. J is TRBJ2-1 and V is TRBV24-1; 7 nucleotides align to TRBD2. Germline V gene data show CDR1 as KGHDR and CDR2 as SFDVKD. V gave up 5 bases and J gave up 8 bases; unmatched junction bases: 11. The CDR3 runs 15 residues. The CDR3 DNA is TGTGCCACCAGTGTTCTTAGCGGGCCCGACGATGAGCAGTTCTTC. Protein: CATSVLSGPDDEQFF.

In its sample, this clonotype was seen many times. CDR3 sequence (DNA): TGTGCCAGCTCACCACGGGGTAAGAGCACAGATACGCAGTATTTT. This encodes CASSPRGKSTDTQYF. This chain links TRBV18 with TRBJ2-3; D not certain. The germline gives CDR1 KGHSH, CDR2 LQKENI. Trimming took off 1 base at V and 0 bases at J, with 8 bases between the two ends. CDR3 length equals 15 residues. Based on the CDR3 plus reference TRBV18 and TRBJ2-3, the full variable domain is NAGVMQNPRHLVRRRGQEARLRCSPMKGHSHVYWYRQLPEEGLKFMVYLQKENIIDESGMPKERFSAEFPKEGPSILRIQQVVRGDSAAYFCASSPRGKSTDTQYFGPGTRLTVL.

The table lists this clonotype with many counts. This CDR3 is CASSVSGPTAPLHF. In DNA form, the CDR3 reads TGTGCCAGCAGTGTTTCAGGTCCAACAGCACCCCTCCACTTT. The chain joins TRBV2 to TRBJ1-6; D unresolved. CDR3 length: 14 residues. CDR1 is SNHLY and CDR2 is FYNNEI in the germline V gene. V was pared by 4 bases and J by 11 bases, with 15 bases between.

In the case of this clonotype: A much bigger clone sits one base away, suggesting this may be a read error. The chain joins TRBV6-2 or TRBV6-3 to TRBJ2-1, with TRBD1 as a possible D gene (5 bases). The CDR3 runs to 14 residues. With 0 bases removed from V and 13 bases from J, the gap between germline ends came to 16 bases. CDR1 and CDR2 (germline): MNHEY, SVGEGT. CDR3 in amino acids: CASSYSMGQETQFF. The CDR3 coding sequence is TGTGCCAGCAGTTACTCGATGGGGCAAGAGACCCAGTTCTTC.

This chain's CDR3 is CASSLNRGSYNEQFF. CDR3 sequence (DNA): TGTGCCAGCAGCTTAAACAGGGGCTCCTACAATGAGCAGTTCTTC. The rearrangement uses TRBV7-3 and TRBJ2-1, with TRBD1 matching 7 bases. There are 15 residues in the CDR3. Germline trimming cut 1 base from V and 0 bases from J; bases unmatched to any gene: 0. Germline CDR1 reads SGHTA; CDR2 reads FQGTGA.

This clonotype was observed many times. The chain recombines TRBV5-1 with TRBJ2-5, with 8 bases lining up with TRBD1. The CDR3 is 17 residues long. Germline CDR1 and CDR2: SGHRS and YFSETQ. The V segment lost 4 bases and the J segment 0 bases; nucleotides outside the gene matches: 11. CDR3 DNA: TGCGCCAGCAGCCACTCGAGGACAGGGACGTACCAAGAGACCCAGTACTTC. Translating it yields CASSHSRTGTYQETQYF.

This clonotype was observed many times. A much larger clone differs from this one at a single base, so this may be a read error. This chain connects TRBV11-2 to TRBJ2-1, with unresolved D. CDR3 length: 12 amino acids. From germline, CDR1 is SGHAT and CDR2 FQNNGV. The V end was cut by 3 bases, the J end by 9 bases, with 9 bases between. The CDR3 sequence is CASSFEGCEQFF. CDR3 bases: TGTGCCAGCAGCTTCGAAGGGTGTGAGCAGTTCTTC.